The 16 T cell receptor beta chains listed next were all sequenced from one sample in a study of blood T cell repertoires in COVID-19. TCRdb's copy holds only in-frame clones and misses some; the assay was immunoSEQ multiplex PCR. Of some 250,000 clones in the sample, about 79% were seen once. The source material was peripheral blood. The receptors shown here come from a woman of 80 years or more with acute or convalescent COVID-19.

In this sample, this clone turned up once. The CDR3 nucleotides are TGTGCCAGCTCACTGATTGACAGGGGCGAGCAGTACTTC. As protein: CASSLIDRGEQYF. J is TRBJ2-7 and V is TRBV18; 8 bases match TRBD1. Per the germline V gene, CDR1 is KGHSH and CDR2 is LQKENI. V trimming: 4 bases; J trimming: 6 bases; junction bases outside the gene matches: 5. CDR3 length equals 13 residues.

This clone was picked up a small number of times. V usage is TRBV4-1 and J usage is TRBJ2-1, with 13 nucleotides matching TRBD2. J was trimmed by 13 bases and V by 4 bases; bases with no gene match: 13. Germline CDR1 MGHRA, CDR2 YSYEKL. CDR3 length equals 16 residues. As DNA, the CDR3 is TGCGCCAGCAGCCCTTCCGGGACTAGCGGGGAGCCACTTCAGTTCTTC. Protein: CASSPSGTSGEPLQFF.

The count of this clone is one. Other DNA variants within this sample encode the same CDR3. The chain recombines TRBV12-2 with TRBJ1-1. TRBV12-2 constitutes a pseudogene. CDR3 length equals 16 residues. The CDR3 region has the DNA TGCGCAAGTCGCTTAGCGGGTGCCAGGGAGGGCACTGAAGCTTTCTTT. It translates to CASRLAGAREGTEAFF.

This chain links TRBV7-6 with TRBJ2-1; weak D call: TRBD2 (6 bases). Trimming removed 5 bases from V and 1 base from J, with 12 bases in between. The CDR3 has 15 residues. From germline, CDR1 is SGHVS and CDR2 FNYEAQ. The CDR3: CASSGVGGSYNEQFF. CDR3 DNA sequence: TGTGCCAGCAGCGGAGTTGGGGGGTCCTACAATGAGCAGTTCTTC.

V usage is TRBV29-1 and J usage is TRBJ1-1, with D possibly TRBD1 on 5 matching bases. The CDR3 has 13 amino acids. V was cut by 7 bases and J by 0 bases, with 12 bases left in between. From germline, CDR1 is SQVTM and CDR2 ANQGSEA. DNA of the CDR3: TGCAGCGCCTCCGGACACGTGAACACTGAAGCTTTCTTT. Residues: CSASGHVNTEAFF.

This chain links TRBV7-9 with TRBJ2-3; maybe TRBD2 (6 bases). The CDR3 spans 16 residues. Per the germline V gene, CDR1 is SEHNR and CDR2 is FQNEAQ (reference sequence). V dropped 4 bases and J dropped 0 bases, with 14 bases sitting between them. The CDR3 loop is CASSSPGRGSTDTQYF. In DNA form, the CDR3 reads TGTGCCAGCAGCTCCCCCGGCCGGGGGAGCACAGATACGCAGTATTTT.

The CDR3 loop reads CASSSLGSGGGQPQHF. In DNA, the CDR3 is TGTGCCAGCAGTTCCCTGGGGAGCGGGGGCGGTCAGCCCCAGCATTTT. V usage is TRBV28 and J usage is TRBJ1-5, with D maybe TRBD1 (6 bases). The length of the CDR3 is 16 residues. The germline V gene encodes CDR1 MDHEN and CDR2 SYDVKM. Trimming took off 4 bases at V and 6 bases at J, with 19 bases between the two ends.

The CDR3 is CASRNREQEFQETQYF. DNA for the CDR3: TGTGCCAGCAGAAATAGGGAGCAGGAGTTCCAAGAGACCCAGTACTTC. This chain joins TRBV5-4 and TRBJ2-5; D is possibly TRBD2 (5 bases). Germline CDR1 is SGHNT and CDR2 is YYREEE (reference sequence). Trimming pared 5 bases from V and 1 base from J, leaving 18 bases between. There are 16 residues in the CDR3.

Comments on this clone: The same CDR3 can be traced to other DNA sequences in this sample. This chain uses TRBV5-1 with TRBJ1-1; 8 bases line up with TRBD1. The V and J ends lost 4 bases and 2 bases, in that order; junction bases with no gene match: 4. Per the germline V gene, CDR1 is SGHRS and CDR2 is YFSETQ. The CDR3 extends over 14 amino acids. This chain's CDR3 is CASSGQGGNTEAFF. In DNA form, the CDR3 reads TGCGCCAGCAGCGGACAGGGAGGAAACACTGAAGCTTTCTTT. The variable domain in full, with the rest retrieved from reference TRBV5-1 and TRBJ1-1, is KAGVTQTPRYLIKTRGQQVTLSCSPISGHRSVSWYQQTPGQGLQFLFEYFSETQRNKGNFPGRFSGRQFSNSRSEMNVSTLELGDSALYLCASSGQGGNTEAFFGQGTRLTVV.

This chain joins TRBV7-9 and TRBJ1-1; D may be TRBD1 (5 bases). Germline V lookup: CDR1 SEHNR, CDR2 FQNEAQ (reference sequence). The CDR3 spans 15 residues. V was clipped by 7 bases and J by 1 base, with 16 bases between them. The CDR3, as DNA: TGTGCCAGCACCCAAGGTCCCGGGGGGAACACTGAAGCTTTCTTT. Protein product: CASTQGPGGNTEAFF.

The chain recombines TRBV3-1 (or the pseudogene TRBV3-2) with TRBJ2-1, with D tentatively TRBD1 (6 bases). Trimming took 0 bases from V and 2 from J, leaving 8 bases between them. In germline, CDR1 is LGHDT, CDR2 YNNKEL (reference sequence). CDR3 length equals 15 residues. The CDR3 reads CASSQEGATYNEQFF. The CDR3 DNA reads as TGTGCCAGCAGCCAAGAGGGGGCAACCTACAATGAGCAGTTCTTC.

This chain connects TRBV7-9 to TRBJ1-2, with 11 nucleotides matching TRBD1. Germline CDR1 and CDR2: SEHNR and FQNEAQ (reference sequence). Trimming took 0 bases from V and 8 from J; bases not matched to a gene: 8. This CDR3 spans 16 amino acids. The CDR3, as DNA: TGTGCCAGCAGCTTAGCTTTGGACAGGGGGCGAGGGGGCTACACCTTC. This gives the protein CASSLALDRGRGGYTF. The complete variable domain, with remaining parts taken from reference TRBV7-9 and TRBJ1-2, reads DTGVSQNPRHKITKRGQNVTFRCDPISEHNRLYWYRQTLGQGPEFLTYFQNEAQLEKSRLLSDRFSAERPKGSFSTLEIQRTEQGDSAMYLCASSLALDRGRGGYTFGSGTRLTVV.

The chain links TRBV28 to TRBJ1-2; D is perhaps TRBD1 (5 bases). The germline V gene encodes CDR1 MDHEN and CDR2 SYDVKM. This CDR3 region has 12 residues. CDR3 nucleotide sequence: TGTGCATCGGGAGGGGATAACTATGGCTACACCTTC. Translated, it gives CASGGDNYGYTF.

There are a few counts of this clone. The genes are TRBV19 and TRBJ1-2; tentative D call: TRBD1 (6 bases). The CDR3 is 13 residues long. V gave up 5 bases and J gave up 2 bases, with 9 bases separating them. Germline V gene sequence: CDR1 LNHDA, CDR2 SQIVND (reference sequence). In DNA form, the CDR3 reads TGTGCCAGTAGTCCAGGGACAAACTATGGCTACACCTTC. Translated, it gives CASSPGTNYGYTF.

The chain has TRBV6-5 and TRBJ2-7, with 7 bases identical to TRBD1. The germline CDR1 and CDR2 sequences are MNHEY and SVGAGI. This CDR3 comprises 15 residues. J lost 0 bases, V lost 5 bases, and 7 bases had no gene match. CDR3 protein: CASSRYRDSSYEQYF. CDR3 sequence (DNA): TGTGCCAGCAGTCGCTACCGGGACAGCTCCTACGAGCAGTACTTC.

V is TRBV5-6 and J is TRBJ1-5, with a possible D match to TRBD1 (5 bases). With 0 bases removed from V and 4 bases from J, the gap between germline ends came to 14 bases. In germline, CDR1 is SGHDT, CDR2 YYEEEE. The CDR3 has 16 residues. CDR3 in DNA: TGTGCCAGCAGCTTGGGAGGCAGGGCGCAGAATCAGCCCCAGCATTTT. This sequence encodes CASSLGGRAQNQPQHF.